This TCR beta chain was sequenced in a study of a mutant IDH1 vaccine in newly diagnosed glioma. Study context: The study gave patients eight vaccinations in weeks 1, 3, 5, 7, 11, 15, 19, 23. The therapy given earlier, which was standard therapy, consisted of radiotherapy, temozolomide, or both, and most of the patients received both. Vaccines were begun 4-6 weeks after radiotherapy alone, or with temozolomide cycles. Study findings and constraints: Apparently, pseudoprogression bore no relation to changes among the top peripheral T cell clonotypes.

Sequenced by immunoSEQ multiplex PCR; TCRdb stores in-frame clones only, minus some. This sample has fewer than 70,000 clones, with under 90% found just once. This CDR3 is 18 amino acids long. Trimming cost V 2 bases and J 2 bases; bases outside gene matches: 11. CDR1 and CDR2 from the germline V gene are KGHSH and LQKENI. Time point here: week 11, during vaccination. Topical imiquimod accompanied each vaccine dose, which consisted of 300 ug of mutant IDH1 20-mer peptide. Worth noting for this clone: Its antigen is not known.

This TCR was recovered from a man in his thirties or forties with glioma. This sample comprised PBMCs, obtained from a glioma patient whose treatment included an IDH1 peptide vaccine. This rearrangement joins TRBV18 to TRBJ2-7, with TRBD2 matching over 11 bases. The CDR3 DNA follows: TGTGCCAGCTCACCAAGGGCGCTAGCGGGGGGAATGACCTACGAGCAGTACTTC. It specifies CASSPRALAGGMTYEQYF. Using reference TRBV18 and TRBJ2-7 for the parts outside the CDR3, the full variable domain is NAGVMQNPRHLVRRRGQEARLRCSPMKGHSHVYWYRQLPEEGLKFMVYLQKENIIDESGMPKERFSAEFPKEGPSILRIQQVVRGDSAAYFCASSPRALAGGMTYEQYFGPGTRLTVT.